The 12 T cell receptor beta chains reported below all come from one sample, sequenced in a study of blood T cells in healthy people across ages. Primed by a sample-barcoded 5' primer and a J-beta primer mix, a second PCR proceeded for about 7 to 12 cycles. TCRdb reprocessed the 5' RACE reads via MiXCR and lists one record per CDR3 protein. This table has roughly 1,500,000 distinct CDR3 sequences, 42% appearing once. The sample was blood. Receptors were obtained from a woman younger than 30 in good health.

Details on this clonotype: One junction end does not reproduce the germline sequence, and a read error may be involved. The chain combines TRBV20-1 with TRBJ1-2, with D possibly TRBD1 on 5 matching bases. Germline V CDR1 and CDR2: DFQATT, SNEGSKA (reference sequence). The CDR3 consists of 12 residues. CDR3 sequence: CSAREQGGGCTF. CDR3 DNA: TGCAGTGCTAGAGAGCAGGGAGGTGGCTGCACCTTC.

This clonotype was counted between two and nine times. V is TRBV6-5 and J is TRBJ2-1; D uncertain. The germline CDR1 and CDR2 sequences are MNHEY and SVGAGI. This CDR3 has 13 residues. With 2 bases removed from V and 7 bases from J, the gap between germline ends came to 9 bases. The CDR3 sequence: CASSYPPVNEQFF. As DNA, the CDR3 is TGTGCCAGCAGTTACCCTCCCGTAAATGAGCAGTTCTTC.

The chain combines TRBV30 with TRBJ1-2; the D is unclear. Germline values: CDR1 GTSNPN, CDR2 SVGIG (reference sequence). This CDR3 spans 14 amino acids. V lost 0 bases and J 8 bases, leaving 16 bases between the germline ends. CDR3 protein: CAWSVEQTSRGYTF. The CDR3 DNA is TGTGCCTGGAGTGTGGAACAGACCTCAAGGGGCTACACCTTC.

The rearrangement joins TRBV3-1 to TRBJ2-5, with TRBD2 as a possible D gene (5 bases). Germline assignment: CDR1 LGHDT and CDR2 YNNKEL (reference sequence). V lost 0 bases and J 9 bases, leaving 14 bases between the germline ends. The CDR3 contains 14 residues. CDR3 bases: TGTGCCAGCAGCCAAGATATGGGGAGTGGGGCCCAGTACTTC. It specifies CASSQDMGSGAQYF.

Points on this clonotype: A read error may explain this, as a much larger clone is one base away. The V gene is TRBV11-2, the J gene TRBJ2-7; the D is unclear. CDR1 is SGHAT, CDR2 FQNNGV, per germline. Trimming stripped 5 bases from V and 5 bases from J, with 16 bases between. The CDR3 consists of 14 residues. The CDR3 DNA reads as TGTGCCAGCAGCCCCGGGCAGAGGTTTGACGAGCAGTACTTC. Translated, it gives CASSPGQRFDEQYF.

The chain recombines TRBV6-1 with TRBJ1-1; 7 bases fit TRBD1. Germline trimming cut 6 bases from V and 3 bases from J; bases unmatched to any gene: 7. In germline, CDR1 is MNHNS, CDR2 SASEGT. The CDR3 sequence is 14 residues long. CDR3 protein: CASSHTGVDTEAFF. The CDR3 nucleotides are TGTGCCAGCAGCCACACAGGGGTCGACACTGAAGCTTTCTTT.

The chain uses TRBV24-1 and TRBJ2-1, with 7 bases lining up with TRBD2. The closer fit of TRBJ2-7 to the DNA end suggests the J call may be wrong. Germline V gives CDR1 KGHDR, CDR2 SFDVKD. The length of the CDR3 is 17 residues. The CDR3 region has the DNA TGTGCCACCAGTGACTCTCCTGGAGCGGGGAAATACAATGAGCAGTACTTC. It yields the protein CATSDSPGAGKYNEQYF.

This clonotype has a count of ten or more. The chain has TRBV9 and TRBJ2-7; D unresolved. Germline CDR1 and CDR2: SGDLS and YYNGEE. This CDR3 is built from 14 residues. The ends were cut back, 0 bases at V and 9 bases at J, with 16 bases in the middle. CDR3 sequence reads: CASSVDETATAQYF. The CDR3 DNA is TGTGCCAGCAGCGTAGATGAGACGGCGACGGCGCAGTACTTC.

The V gene is TRBV12-3 or TRBV12-4, the J gene TRBJ2-3; maybe TRBD1 (6 bases). The CDR3 totals 16 residues. V was trimmed by 2 bases and J by 0 bases, leaving 12 bases between them. DNA of the CDR3: TGTGCCAGCAGTTTAAGTCCAGGGGCTAGCACAGATACGCAGTATTTT. Encoded protein: CASSLSPGASTDTQYF.

The V and J genes are TRBV27 and TRBJ2-1; D assignment may be TRBD1 or TRBD2 (5 bases each). Trimming left V 5 bases short and J 2 bases short, with 13 bases between. CDR1 is MNHEY and CDR2 is SMNVEV in the germline V gene (reference sequence). The CDR3 runs 15 residues. CDR3 DNA sequence: TGTGCCAGCAGTCCGCGACAGACTACCTACAATGAGCAGTTCTTC. Translation: CASSPRQTTYNEQFF.

This sequence joins TRBV24-1 and TRBJ2-3, with D possibly matching TRBD2 (6 bases). Looked up from germline, CDR1 is KGHDR and CDR2 is SFDVKD. V lost 9 bases to trimming and J lost 6 bases, with 15 bases between them. The CDR3 loop spans 13 amino acids. The CDR3, as DNA: TGTGCCACCGCGAGGAGGGGCCAGGATACGCAGTATTTT. Its protein product is CATARRGQDTQYF.

The chain combines TRBV9 with TRBJ2-1, with D hard to call. V dropped 0 bases and J dropped 8 bases, with 9 bases sitting between them. Germline lookup yields CDR1 SGDLS and CDR2 YYNGEE. The CDR3 is 13 residues long. CDR3 protein: CASSVAARDEQFF. The DNA of the CDR3 is TGTGCCAGCAGCGTAGCAGCTCGGGATGAGCAGTTCTTC.